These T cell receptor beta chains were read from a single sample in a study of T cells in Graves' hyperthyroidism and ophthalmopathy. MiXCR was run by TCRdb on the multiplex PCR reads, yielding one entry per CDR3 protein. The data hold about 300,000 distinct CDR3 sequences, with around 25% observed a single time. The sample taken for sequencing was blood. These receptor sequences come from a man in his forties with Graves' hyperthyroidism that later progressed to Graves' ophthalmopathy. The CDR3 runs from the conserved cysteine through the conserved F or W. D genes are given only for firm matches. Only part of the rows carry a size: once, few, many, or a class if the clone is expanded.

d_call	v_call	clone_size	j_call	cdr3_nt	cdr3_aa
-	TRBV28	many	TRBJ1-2	TGTGCCAGCAACTGGGACTCTAACTATGGCTACACCTTC	CASNWDSNYGYTF
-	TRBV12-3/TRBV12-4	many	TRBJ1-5	TGTGCCAGCAGAAAAAGGGGGGCCCGGTCGCGCAATCAGCCCCAGCATTTT	CASRKRGARSRNQPQHF
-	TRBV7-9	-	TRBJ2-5	TGTGCCAGCAGCCCCCGGACAGAAAAAGAGACCCAGTACTTC	CASSPRTEKETQYF
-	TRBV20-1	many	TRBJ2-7	TGCAGTGCTGAACATAGCTCCTACGAGCAGTACTTC	CSAEHSSYEQYF
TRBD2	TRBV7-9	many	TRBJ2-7	TGTGCCAGCAGCTTGACTAGCGTGAGCTCCTACGAGCAGTACTTC	CASSLTSVSSYEQYF
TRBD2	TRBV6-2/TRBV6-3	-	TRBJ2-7	TGTGCCAGCAGCCCCCTGGGACTAGCGGCCAACCGGGCCTGGGAGCAGTACTTC	CASSPLGLAANRAWEQYF
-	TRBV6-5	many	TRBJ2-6	TGTGCCAGCACTCCCGGACAGTCTGGGGCCAACGTCCTGACTTTC	CASTPGQSGANVLTF
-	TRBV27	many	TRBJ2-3	TGTGCCTGCAGTTTATCGAGACCAGATACGCAGTATTTT	CACSLSRPDTQYF
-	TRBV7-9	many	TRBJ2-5	TGTGCCAGCAGCTTAGTGGGACACGGCCGGGAGACCCAGTACTTC	CASSLVGHGRETQYF
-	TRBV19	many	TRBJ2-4	TGTGCCAGTAGTATTGAGGGAGCCAAAAACATTCAGTACTTC	CASSIEGAKNIQYF
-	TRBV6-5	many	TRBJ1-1	TGTGCCAGCAGTTACCTGGGGGGCCATGAGTTTGAAGCTTTCTTT	CASSYLGGHEFEAFF
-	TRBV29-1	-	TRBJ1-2	TGCAGCGTTGGGTTGTTAGGAGGATATGGCTACACCTTC	CSVGLLGGYGYTF
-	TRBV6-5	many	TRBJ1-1	TGTGCCAGCACCACGGGGGTTGAAGCTTTCTTT	CASTTGVEAFF
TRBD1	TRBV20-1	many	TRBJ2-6	TGCAGTGCTCTCCCAGCAGGGGGCTATGAAACTGGGGCCAACGTCCTGACTTTC	CSALPAGGYETGANVLTF
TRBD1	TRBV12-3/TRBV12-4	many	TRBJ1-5	TGTGCCAGCAGTCCAGGACAGGGGGCTATTCAGCCCCAGCATTTT	CASSPGQGAIQPQHF
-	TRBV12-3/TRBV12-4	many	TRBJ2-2	TGTGCCAGCACCTGGGGGAGGGGGCGGGCCACCGGGGAGCTGTTTTTT	CASTWGRGRATGELFF
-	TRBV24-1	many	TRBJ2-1	TGTGCCACCAGTGATTCGGGTCCCTCATCCTACAATGAGCAGTTCTTC	CATSDSGPSSYNEQFF
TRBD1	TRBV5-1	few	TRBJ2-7	TGCGCCAGCAGCCCCGGGACAGGGAGTGCCGAGCAGTACTTC	CASSPGTGSAEQYF
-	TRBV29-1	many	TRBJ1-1	TGCAGCGTTGTGGGGGTTGAGACTGAAGCTTTCTTT	CSVVGVETEAFF
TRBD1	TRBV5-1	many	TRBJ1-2	TGCGCCAGCAGCTCCGGGACAGACTTCTATGGCTACACCTTC	CASSSGTDFYGYTF
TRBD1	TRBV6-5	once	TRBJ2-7	TGTGCCAGCACTTCACAGGGGGCTAGCTCCTACGAGCAGTACTTC	CASTSQGASSYEQYF
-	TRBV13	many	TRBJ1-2	TGTGCCAGCAGCTTACGGTTCGAGGGCGAGTTGTATGGCTACACCTTC	CASSLRFEGELYGYTF
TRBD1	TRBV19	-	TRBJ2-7	TGTGCCAGTAGCCGAAAATCCGGGACAGGGACCTACGAGCAGTACTTC	CASSRKSGTGTYEQYF
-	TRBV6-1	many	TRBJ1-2	TGTGCCAGCAGTCAAGACAGGAAGGGCTATGGCTACACCTTC	CASSQDRKGYGYTF
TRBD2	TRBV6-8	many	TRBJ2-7	TGTGCCAGCAGTTGGCGGGAGGCGCTCTCCTACGAGCAGTACTTC	CASSWREALSYEQYF
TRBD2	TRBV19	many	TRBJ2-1	TGTGCCAGTAGTTCTTTAGCGGGACTCCCCGACAATGAGCAGTTCTTC	CASSSLAGLPDNEQFF
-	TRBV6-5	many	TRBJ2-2	TGTGCCAGCATGCCCGGGGACCGGGAGCTGTTTTTT	CASMPGDRELFF
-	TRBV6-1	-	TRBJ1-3	TGTGCCAGCAGTAAATCGGGACACCTCTCTGGAAACACCATATATTTT	CASSKSGHLSGNTIYF
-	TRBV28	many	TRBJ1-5	TGTGCCAGCAGCCTCTCTCAGGGGAATCAGCCCCAGCATTTT	CASSLSQGNQPQHF
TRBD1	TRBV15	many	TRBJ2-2	TGTGCCACCAGCAGACCTACCAGGGGGACAGGCGCGCCCGGGGAGCTGTTTTTT	CATSRPTRGTGAPGELFF
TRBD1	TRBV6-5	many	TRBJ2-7	TGTGCCAGCAGCTGGGACAGGGGCCGCTACGAGCAGTACTTC	CASSWDRGRYEQYF
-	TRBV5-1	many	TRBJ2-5	TGCGCCAGCAGCTTGCCGGAGGCGGGGGAGACCCAGTACTTC	CASSLPEAGETQYF
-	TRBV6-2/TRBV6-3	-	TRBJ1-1	TGTGCCAGCAGTTACCCGGGCCAGAGGAACACTGAAGCTTTCTTT	CASSYPGQRNTEAFF
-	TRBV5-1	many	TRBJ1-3	TGCGCCAGCAGCTTATATCCGGACCGGGCTGGAAACACCATATATTTT	CASSLYPDRAGNTIYF
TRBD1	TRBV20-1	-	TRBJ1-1	TGCAGTGCTGCCCCAGGGGGAATGAACACTGAAGCTTTCTTT	CSAAPGGMNTEAFF
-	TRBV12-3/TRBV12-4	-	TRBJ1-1	TGTGCCAGCCTTCAAGCGGGACACAATGAAGCTTTCTTT	CASLQAGHNEAFF
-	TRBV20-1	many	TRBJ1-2	TGCAGTGCCAACAGTGAAAACTATGGCTACACCTTC	CSANSENYGYTF
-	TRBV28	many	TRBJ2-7	TGTGCCAGCAGTTTGGTAGTGACCTCCTACGAGCAGTACTTC	CASSLVVTSYEQYF
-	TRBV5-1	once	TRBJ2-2	TGCGCCAGCAGCCCCAACGAGGCGTACACCGGGGAGCTGTTTTTT	CASSPNEAYTGELFF
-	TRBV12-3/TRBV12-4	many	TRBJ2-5	TGTGCCAGCACCCCCCACGGGGATCGAGAGACCCAGTACTTC	CASTPHGDRETQYF
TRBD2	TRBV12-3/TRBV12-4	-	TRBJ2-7	TGTGCCAGCAGGGGCCTGGGGACTAGCGGGAGTCTGTACGAGCAGTACTTC	CASRGLGTSGSLYEQYF
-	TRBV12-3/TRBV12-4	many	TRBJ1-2	TGTGCCAGCAGTTTGGCGGGTACGGCCTATGGCTACACCTTC	CASSLAGTAYGYTF
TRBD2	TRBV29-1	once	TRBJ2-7	TGCAGCGTTAGGACTAGCGGGAGGTCCCAGCAGTACTTC	CSVRTSGRSQQYF
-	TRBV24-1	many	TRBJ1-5	TGTGCCACCAGTGACTCCAGGGCTCGGCAGCCCCAGCATTTT	CATSDSRARQPQHF
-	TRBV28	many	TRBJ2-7	TGTGCCAGCAGGCCAGGACAGCCCTACGAGCAGTACTTC	CASRPGQPYEQYF
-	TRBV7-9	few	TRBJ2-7	TGTGCCAGCAGCTTACTAGATGCTAACTACGAGCAGTACTTC	CASSLLDANYEQYF
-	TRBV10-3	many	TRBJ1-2	TGTGCCATCAGTGACGGAAGATATGGCTACACCTTC	CAISDGRYGYTF
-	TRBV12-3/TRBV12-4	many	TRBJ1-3	TGTGCCAGCAGTTTAGCGGATTCTGGAAACACCATATATTTT	CASSLADSGNTIYF
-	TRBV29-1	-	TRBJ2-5	TGCAGCGCTGAAGAGGGGGGTTTTGAGACCCAGTACTTC	CSAEEGGFETQYF
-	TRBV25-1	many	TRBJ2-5	TGTGCCAGCAGTGAATTAGGGACCGGCTGGGAGACCCAGTACTTC	CASSELGTGWETQYF
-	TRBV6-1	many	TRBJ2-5	TGTGCCAGCACCTCAGGGTCAGCCCAAGAGACCCAGTACTTC	CASTSGSAQETQYF
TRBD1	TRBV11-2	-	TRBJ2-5	TGTGCCAGCAGCTTAAACAGGGGGACCCAAGAGACCCAGTACTTC	CASSLNRGTQETQYF
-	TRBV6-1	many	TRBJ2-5	TGTGCCAGCAAACCCGGCCAAGAGACCCAGTACTTC	CASKPGQETQYF
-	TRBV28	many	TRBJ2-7	TGTGCCAGCAGTTCCTCCGGGACATTAGGGTACGAGCAGTACTTC	CASSSSGTLGYEQYF
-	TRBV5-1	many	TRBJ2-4	TGCGCCAGCAGCTTGGGGGTCCCAGCAGGGGGGGACATTCAGTACTTC	CASSLGVPAGGDIQYF
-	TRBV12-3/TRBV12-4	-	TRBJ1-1	TGTGCCAGCAGTTTTGGGGGAGGGAGGAACACTGAAGCTTTCTTT	CASSFGGGRNTEAFF
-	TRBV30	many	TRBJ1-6	TGTGCCTGGAGTACCCGAGCTGGGGGTGACAATAATTCACCCCTCCACTTT	CAWSTRAGGDNNSPLHF